This T cell receptor beta chain derives from a study of OX40 agonist ivuxolimab in advanced cancers. Overall study: Aged about 23 to 90 with a mean of around 60 years, they were 75% to 85% male. Three dose-escalation patients had partial responses: one with hepatocellular carcinoma and two with cutaneous melanoma.

CDR1 and CDR2 (germline): SNHLY, FYNNEI. The CDR3 consists of 14 residues. V was pared by 8 bases and J by 6 bases, with 19 bases between. Systemic immunosuppression or a history of autoimmune disease excluded patients. Sequenced by immunoSEQ multiplex PCR; TCRdb stores in-frame clones only, minus some. The repertoire has approximately 52,000 clones, approximately 86% of them found once; the top ten carry roughly 1.2%. The source material was CD4+ or CD8+ T cells sorted from blood, sampled in a trial of the OX40 agonist ivuxolimab. The TCR sequence derives from an adult with an advanced solid tumor such as melanoma, head and neck, liver or kidney cancer. This chain uses TRBV2 with TRBJ1-1; no reliable D call. DNA for the CDR3: TGTGCCAGCGGAAGCGACATGGGGATCGCTGAAGCTTTCTTT. Its protein is CASGSDMGIAEAFF.